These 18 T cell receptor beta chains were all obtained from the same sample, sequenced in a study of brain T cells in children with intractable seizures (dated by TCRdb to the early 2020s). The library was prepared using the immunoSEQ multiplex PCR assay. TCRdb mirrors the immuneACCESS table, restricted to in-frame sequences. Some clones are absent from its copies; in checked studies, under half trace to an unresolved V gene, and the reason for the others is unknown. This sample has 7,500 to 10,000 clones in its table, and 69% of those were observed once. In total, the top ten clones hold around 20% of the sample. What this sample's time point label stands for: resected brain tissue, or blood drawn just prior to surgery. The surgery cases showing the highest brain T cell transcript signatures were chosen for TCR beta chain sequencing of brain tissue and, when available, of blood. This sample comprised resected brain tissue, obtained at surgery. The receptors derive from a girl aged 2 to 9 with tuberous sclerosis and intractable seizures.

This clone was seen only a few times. This CDR3 reads CASSEAGDSYTEAFF. The CDR3 DNA is TGTGCCAGCAGTGAAGCGGGGGACAGCTACACTGAAGCTTTCTTT. The chain joins TRBV2 to TRBJ1-1; 7 nucleotides align to TRBD1. CDR3 length: 15 residues. The V and J ends lost 0 bases and 3 bases, in that order; junction bases with no gene match: 4. Germline values: CDR1 SNHLY, CDR2 FYNNEI.

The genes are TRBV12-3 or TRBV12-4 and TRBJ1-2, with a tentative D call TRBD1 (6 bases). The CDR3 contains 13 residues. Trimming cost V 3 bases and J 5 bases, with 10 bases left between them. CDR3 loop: CASSLGGPYGYTF. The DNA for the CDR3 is TGTGCCAGCAGTTTGGGGGGGCCGTATGGCTACACCTTC.

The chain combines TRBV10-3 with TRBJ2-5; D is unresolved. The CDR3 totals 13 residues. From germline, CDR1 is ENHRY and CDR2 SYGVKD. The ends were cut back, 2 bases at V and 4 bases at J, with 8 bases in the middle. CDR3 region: CAISEGTRETQYF. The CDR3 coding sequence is TGTGCCATCAGTGAGGGAACGCGAGAGACCCAGTACTTC.

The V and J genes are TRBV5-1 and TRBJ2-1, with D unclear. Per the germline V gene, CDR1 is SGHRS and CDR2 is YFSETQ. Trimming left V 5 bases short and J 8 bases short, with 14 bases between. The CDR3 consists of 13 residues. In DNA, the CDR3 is TGCGCCAGCAGTCTCCAGCGTATCGATGAGCAGTTCTTC. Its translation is CASSLQRIDEQFF.

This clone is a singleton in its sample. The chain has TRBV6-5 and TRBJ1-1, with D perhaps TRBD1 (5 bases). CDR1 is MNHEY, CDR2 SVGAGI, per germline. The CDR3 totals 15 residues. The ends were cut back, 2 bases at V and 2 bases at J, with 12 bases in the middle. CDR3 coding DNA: TGTGCCAGCAGTTACGACAGACTAAGTAACACTGAAGCTTTCTTT. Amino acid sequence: CASSYDRLSNTEAFF.

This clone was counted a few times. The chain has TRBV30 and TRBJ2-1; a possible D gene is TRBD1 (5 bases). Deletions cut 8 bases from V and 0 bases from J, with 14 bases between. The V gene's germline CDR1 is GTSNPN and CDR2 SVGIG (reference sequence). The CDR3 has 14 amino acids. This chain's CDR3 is CAGETVSSYNEQFF. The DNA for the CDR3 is TGTGCCGGAGAGACAGTTAGCTCCTACAATGAGCAGTTCTTC.

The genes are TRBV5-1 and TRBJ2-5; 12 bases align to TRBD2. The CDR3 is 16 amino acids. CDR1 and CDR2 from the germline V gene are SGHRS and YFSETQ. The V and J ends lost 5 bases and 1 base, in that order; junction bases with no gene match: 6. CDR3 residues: CASRKTSGGRQETQYF. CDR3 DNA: TGCGCCAGCAGGAAGACTAGCGGGGGACGCCAAGAGACCCAGTACTTC.

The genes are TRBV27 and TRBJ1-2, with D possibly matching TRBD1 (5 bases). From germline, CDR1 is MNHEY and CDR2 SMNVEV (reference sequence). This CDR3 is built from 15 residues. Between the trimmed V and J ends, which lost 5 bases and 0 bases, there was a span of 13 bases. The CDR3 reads CASSTLGGSNYGYTF. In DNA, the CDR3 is TGTGCCAGCAGTACACTCGGGGGTTCTAACTATGGCTACACCTTC.

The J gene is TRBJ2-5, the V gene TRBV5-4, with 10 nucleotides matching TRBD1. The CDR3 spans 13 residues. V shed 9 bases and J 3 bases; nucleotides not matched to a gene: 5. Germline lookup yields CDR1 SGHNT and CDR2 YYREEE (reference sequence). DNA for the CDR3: TGTGCCACGAGGACAGGGGGTAAAGAGACCCAGTACTTC. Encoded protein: CATRTGGKETQYF.

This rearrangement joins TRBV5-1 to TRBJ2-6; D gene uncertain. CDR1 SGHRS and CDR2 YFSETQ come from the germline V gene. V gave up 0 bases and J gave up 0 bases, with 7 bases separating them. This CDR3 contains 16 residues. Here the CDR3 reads CASSLAGISGANVLTF. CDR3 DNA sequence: TGCGCCAGCAGCTTGGCTGGGATCTCTGGGGCCAACGTCCTGACTTTC.

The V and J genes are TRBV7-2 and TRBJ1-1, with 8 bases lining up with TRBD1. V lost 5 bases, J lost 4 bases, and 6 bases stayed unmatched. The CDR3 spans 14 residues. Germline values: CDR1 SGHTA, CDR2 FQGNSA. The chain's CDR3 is CASSTRQGITEAFF. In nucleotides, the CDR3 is TGTGCCAGCAGCACGAGACAGGGGATCACTGAAGCTTTCTTT.

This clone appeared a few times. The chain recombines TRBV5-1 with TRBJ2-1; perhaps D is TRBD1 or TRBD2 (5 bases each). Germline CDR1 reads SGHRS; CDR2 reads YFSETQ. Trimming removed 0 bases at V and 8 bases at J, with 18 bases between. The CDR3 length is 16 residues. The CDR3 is CASSLGGRRLIDEQFF. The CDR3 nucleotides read TGCGCCAGCAGCTTGGGGGGACGTCGGTTAATCGATGAGCAGTTCTTC.

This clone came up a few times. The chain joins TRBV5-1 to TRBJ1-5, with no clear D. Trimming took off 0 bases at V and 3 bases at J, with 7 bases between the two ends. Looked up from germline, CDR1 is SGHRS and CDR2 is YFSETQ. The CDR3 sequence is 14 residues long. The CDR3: CASSLAGVNQPQHF. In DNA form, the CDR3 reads TGCGCCAGCAGCTTGGCCGGGGTCAATCAGCCCCAGCATTTT.

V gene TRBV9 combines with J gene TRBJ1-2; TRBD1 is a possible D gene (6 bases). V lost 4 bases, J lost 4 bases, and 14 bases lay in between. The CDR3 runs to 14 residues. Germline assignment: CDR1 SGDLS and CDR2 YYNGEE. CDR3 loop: CASSTQVGAYGYTF. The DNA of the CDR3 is TGTGCCAGCAGCACACAGGTGGGGGCCTATGGCTACACCTTC.

The CDR3 DNA reads TGTGCCAGCAGGGCGGGAGGTCTCTTAGCTTTCTTT. It specifies CASRAGGLLAFF. J is TRBJ1-1 and V is TRBV2; D is ambiguous. The CDR3 contains 12 residues. The ends were cut back, 6 bases at V and 10 bases at J, with 15 bases in the middle. Germline CDR1 SNHLY, CDR2 FYNNEI.

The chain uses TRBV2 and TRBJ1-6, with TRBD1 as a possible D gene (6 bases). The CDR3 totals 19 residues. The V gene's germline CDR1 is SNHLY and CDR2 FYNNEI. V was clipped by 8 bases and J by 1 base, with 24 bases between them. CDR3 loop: CASLGLQTGGRSYNSPLHF. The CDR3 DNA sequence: TGTGCCAGCCTGGGGCTCCAGACAGGTGGGAGGTCCTATAATTCACCCCTCCACTTT.

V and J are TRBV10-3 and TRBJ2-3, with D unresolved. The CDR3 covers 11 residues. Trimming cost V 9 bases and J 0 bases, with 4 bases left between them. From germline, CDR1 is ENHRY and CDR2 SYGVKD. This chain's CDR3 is CAISSTDTQYF. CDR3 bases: TGTGCCATTTCTAGCACAGATACGCAGTATTTT.

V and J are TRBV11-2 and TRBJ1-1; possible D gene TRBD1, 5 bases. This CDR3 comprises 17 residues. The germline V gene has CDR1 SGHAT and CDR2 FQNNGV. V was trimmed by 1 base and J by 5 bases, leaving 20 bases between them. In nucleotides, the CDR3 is TGTGCCAGCAGCTTAGTGGGGGTTTTTGAAAGCGGGACTGAAGCTTTCTTT. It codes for CASSLVGVFESGTEAFF.